This T cell receptor (beta chain) was recovered during a study of regulatory T cells in long-lasting Graves disease. In building TCR beta libraries, iRepertoire HTBI primers were used together with Arm-PCR of CDR3 regions. TCRdb independently ran MiXCR on the multiplex PCR reads; one entry per CDR3 protein. Among 350,000 to 450,000 distinct CDR3 sequences listed, over 20% were seen once. This clonotype was counted at least ten times. Its antigen is as yet unknown. Time point meaning: persistent/refractory GD, antithyroid drugs over 5 years with positive TRAb. PBMC-extracted RNA yielded the TCR library. Collection of peripheral blood (roughly 9.8 milliliters) was done using EDTA tubes. Study-level findings and limits: Possibly, too few samples lowered accuracy. When disease was persistent, TRBV28, TRBJ1-2 and TRBJ2-5 were the favored segments. Persistent cases of Graves' showed reduced TCR diversity relative to newly diagnosed patients.

This CDR3 has 14 residues. CDR1 is SGHKS, CDR2 YYEKEE, per germline (reference sequence). With 2 bases removed from V and 3 bases from J, the gap between germline ends came to 9 bases. The sequences come from peripheral blood mononuclear cells (PBMCs), collected when the disease was refractory, from a patient treated with antithyroid drugs. The chain recombines TRBV5-5 with TRBJ1-5; D remains unclear. This sequence was found in a female donor with Graves disease. The CDR3 sequence: CASSLDIPNQPQHF. CDR3 nucleotide sequence: TGTGCCAGCAGCTTAGACATTCCCAATCAGCCCCAGCATTTT.